Shown below are 24 T cell receptor beta chains from a single sample sequenced in a study of shared clonotypes between healthy human individuals. Profiling relied on immunoSEQ multiplex PCR, and the TCRdb table lists in-frame clones only, not all of them. The repertoire includes 400,000 to 600,000 clones, roughly 95% of them detected once, and around 0.067% sits in the top ten. The specimen was naive CD4+ T cells sorted from blood. Subset reported: CD45RA+ positively selected. These receptors came from a woman aged 25 to 39 in good health.

In DNA, the CDR3 is TGTGCCAGCACCCTGGGGGCCGTGAACACCGGGGAGCTGTTTTTT. The encoded protein is CASTLGAVNTGELFF. The rearrangement joins TRBV28 to TRBJ2-2, with a possible D match to TRBD1 (6 bases). The CDR3 covers 15 residues. CDR1 and CDR2 (germline): MDHEN, SYDVKM. The germline V and J ends were trimmed by 7 bases and 1 base, with 13 bases remaining between them.

The CDR3, as DNA: TGTGCCAGCGGCCGTACTAGCGGCAGCTCCTACGAGCAGTACTTC. Translated: CASGRTSGSSYEQYF. V and J are TRBV6-5 and TRBJ2-7; 8 bases are a match to TRBD2. The V gene end was trimmed by 8 bases and the J gene end by 0 bases; junction bases not matched to a gene: 9. The CDR3 covers 15 residues. From germline, CDR1 is MNHEY and CDR2 SVGAGI.

The gene calls are TRBV6-6 and TRBJ2-7; D remains unclear. From germline, CDR1 is MNHNY and CDR2 SVGAGI (reference sequence). The CDR3 totals 14 residues. V lost 5 bases, J lost 2 bases, and 13 bases lay in between. The CDR3 coding sequence is TGTGCCAGCAGTCCGACCCATGCAACCTACGAGCAGTACTTC. Amino acid sequence: CASSPTHATYEQYF.

This clone appeared once. The CDR3 bases are TGCGCCAGCAGCCAGGACAGGGGGCGGGTTAATTCACCCCTCCACTTT. Protein: CASSQDRGRVNSPLHF. The gene calls are TRBV4-1 and TRBJ1-6; 11 bases fit TRBD1. This CDR3 spans 16 amino acids. Looked up from germline, CDR1 is MGHRA and CDR2 is YSYEKL. The V and J ends lost 3 bases and 6 bases, in that order; junction bases with no gene match: 4.

The V gene is TRBV28, the J gene TRBJ1-5; D unresolved. V gave up 0 bases and J gave up 6 bases, with 6 bases separating them. The germline V gene encodes CDR1 MDHEN and CDR2 SYDVKM. This CDR3 contains 13 residues. The CDR3 loop reads CASSLWSGQPQHF. CDR3 in DNA: TGTGCCAGCAGTTTATGGTCAGGTCAGCCCCAGCATTTT.

V usage is TRBV28 and J usage is TRBJ2-1; D uncertain. V was clipped by 3 bases and J by 0 bases, with 21 bases between them. Germline CDR1 reads MDHEN; CDR2 reads SYDVKM. CDR3 length equals 19 residues. The chain's CDR3 is CASSFEYIHSPSSYNEQFF. CDR3 coding DNA: TGTGCCAGCAGTTTCGAGTATATCCACTCACCCAGCTCCTACAATGAGCAGTTCTTC.

This clone has a single count. The chain recombines TRBV6-1 with TRBJ1-5; TRBD1 matches 7 bases. The CDR3 sequence is 15 residues long. Trimming removed 6 bases from V and 0 bases from J; junction bases left unmatched: 5. Germline-derived CDR1 and CDR2 are MNHNS and SASEGT. CDR3: CASSHDRASNQPQHF. CDR3 in DNA: TGTGCCAGCAGCCATGACAGGGCTAGCAATCAGCCCCAGCATTTT.

The chain joins TRBV2 to TRBJ1-5; D is perhaps TRBD1 (5 bases). V shed 2 bases and J shed 2 bases, with 10 bases lying between them. CDR3 length equals 15 residues. Germline loops: CDR1 SNHLY, CDR2 FYNNEI. CDR3: CASSEQGTGNQPQHF. The CDR3 nucleotides are TGTGCCAGCAGTGAACAGGGTACTGGCAATCAGCCCCAGCATTTT. The complete variable domain, with remaining parts taken from reference TRBV2 and TRBJ1-5, reads EPEVTQTPSHQVTQMGQEVILRCVPISNHLYFYWYRQILGQKVEFLVSFYNNEISEKSEIFDDQFSVERPDGSNFTLKIRSTKLEDSAMYFCASSEQGTGNQPQHFGDGTRLSIL.

The chain couples TRBV11-2 to TRBJ2-4; D gene unclear. V gave up 0 bases and J gave up 5 bases, with 11 bases separating them. Germline V gene data show CDR1 as SGHAT and CDR2 as FQNNGV. This CDR3 region has 15 residues. This chain's CDR3 is CASSLDLRHQNIQYF. The CDR3 region has the DNA TGTGCCAGCAGCTTAGATTTGAGGCATCAAAACATTCAGTACTTC.

The gene calls are TRBV4-1 and TRBJ2-1; D is possibly TRBD2 (5 bases). Per germline, CDR1 MGHRA and CDR2 YSYEKL. Trimming took 4 bases from V and 0 from J, leaving 13 bases between them. CDR3 length: 16 residues. CDR3 in DNA: TGCGCCAGCAGCCTTATGACTATTCTCTCCTACAATGAGCAGTTCTTC. It codes for CASSLMTILSYNEQFF.

This chain connects TRBV9 to TRBJ2-5; 9 nucleotides agree with TRBD1. The CDR3 has 14 amino acids. From germline, CDR1 is SGDLS and CDR2 YYNGEE. Trimming removed 2 bases from V and 4 bases from J; junction bases left unmatched: 3. The CDR3 spells CASSVGTGRETQYF. CDR3 coding DNA: TGTGCCAGCAGCGTGGGGACAGGGAGAGAGACCCAGTACTTC.

In its sample, this clone was seen once. The V call is TRBV5-1, the J call TRBJ2-5; D is possibly TRBD2 (5 bases). The last part of the DNA fits TRBJ2-7 better; the J call may be wrong. This CDR3 has 15 amino acids. Germline CDR1 reads SGHRS; CDR2 reads YFSETQ. The CDR3 reads CASSFTNWIRGEQYF. For the CDR3, the DNA is TGCGCCAGCAGCTTCACAAACTGGATTCGGGGCGAGCAGTACTTC.

This rearrangement joins TRBV28 to TRBJ2-7; D is unclear. The CDR3 covers 14 residues. V was cut by 5 bases and J by 9 bases, with 20 bases left in between. Germline V gene lookup returns CDR1 MDHEN and CDR2 SYDVKM. The CDR3: CASSLQGILFGQYF. The CDR3 DNA reads as TGTGCCAGCAGTCTACAAGGGATTCTTTTCGGGCAGTACTTC.

The rearrangement joins TRBV5-6 to TRBJ2-7; no clear D gene. V gave up 2 bases and J gave up 3 bases, with 9 bases separating them. Germline V lookup: CDR1 SGHDT, CDR2 YYEEEE. The CDR3 is 13 amino acids. CDR3 amino acids: CASSFRAIYEQYF. The CDR3 DNA sequence: TGTGCCAGCAGCTTCCGGGCCATCTACGAGCAGTACTTC.

CDR3 protein: CASSLKGLLTDTQYF. The CDR3 nucleotides are TGCGCCAGCAGCTTGAAGGGACTGCTCACAGATACGCAGTATTTT. The chain is built from TRBV5-1 and TRBJ2-3; TRBD2 might be the D (6 bases). CDR3 length: 15 residues. CDR1 SGHRS and CDR2 YFSETQ come from the germline V gene. V was pared by 1 base and J by 2 bases, with 11 bases between.

V gene TRBV15 combines with J gene TRBJ1-5; the D gene is possibly TRBD1 (5 bases). Trimming cost V 3 bases and J 3 bases, with 12 bases left between them. Per germline, CDR1 LNHNV and CDR2 YYDKDF (reference sequence). The CDR3 has 15 amino acids. CDR3: CATSRWDGSNQPQHF. CDR3 bases: TGTGCCACCAGCAGGTGGGACGGCTCCAATCAGCCCCAGCATTTT.

This chain links TRBV6-6 with TRBJ2-5; either TRBD1 or TRBD2 may supply D (5 bases each). The CDR3 spans 14 residues. From germline, CDR1 is MNHNY and CDR2 SVGAGI (reference sequence). V was clipped by 6 bases and J by 2 bases, with 13 bases between them. DNA for the CDR3: TGTGCCAGCAGGGTCCGGGACCTTCAAGAGACCCAGTACTTC. Its protein product is CASRVRDLQETQYF.

This clone has only one observation. The CDR3 DNA reads TGTGCCAGCAGCGTAGGGACTAGCGGGCCTAGGGAGACCCAGTACTTC. It translates to CASSVGTSGPRETQYF. The rearrangement links TRBV9 to TRBJ2-5, with TRBD2 matching over 11 bases. J lost 5 bases, V lost 0 bases, and 6 bases had no gene match. This CDR3 comprises 16 residues. Per germline, CDR1 SGDLS and CDR2 YYNGEE.

This clone was detected once. The chain employs TRBV28 and TRBJ1-5, with D possibly TRBD1 on 6 matching bases. This CDR3 comprises 17 residues. V was cut by 1 base and J by 3 bases, with 16 bases left in between. CDR1 is MDHEN, CDR2 SYDVKM, per germline. The chain's CDR3 is CASSLFRGAALNQPQHF. Here the CDR3 DNA reads TGTGCCAGCAGTTTATTTCGGGGGGCGGCTCTCAATCAGCCCCAGCATTTT.

The V call is TRBV19, the J call TRBJ2-2; 7 nucleotides line up with TRBD1. The V and J ends lost 7 bases and 7 bases, in that order; junction bases with no gene match: 9. This CDR3 contains 14 residues. CDR1 and CDR2 (germline): LNHDA, SQIVND (reference sequence). The CDR3 sequence is CASMGTGENGELFF. CDR3 DNA: TGTGCCAGTATGGGAACAGGGGAGAACGGGGAGCTGTTTTTT.

The gene calls are TRBV10-2 and TRBJ2-7; TRBD2 matches 11 bases. The CDR3 has 15 residues. CDR1 and CDR2 from the germline V gene are WSHSY and SAAADI. The ends lost 6 bases at V and 3 bases at J; junction bases unmatched: 7. The CDR3 loop is CASSDRLAGFYEQYF. CDR3 nucleotides: TGCGCCAGCAGCGACAGACTAGCGGGATTCTACGAGCAGTACTTC.

The chain uses TRBV18 and TRBJ2-7; 7 nucleotides align to TRBD1. Per germline, CDR1 KGHSH and CDR2 LQKENI. This CDR3 region has 14 residues. With 6 bases clipped from V and 5 bases from J, the junction kept 10 bases outside the gene matches. The CDR3 protein is CASSPRDSRDEQYF. The CDR3 DNA reads as TGTGCCAGCTCCCCGAGGGACAGTCGGGACGAGCAGTACTTC.

The chain uses TRBV9 and TRBJ2-7; D gene uncertain. The CDR3 has 12 residues. CDR1 and CDR2 from the germline V gene are SGDLS and YYNGEE. V was shortened by 3 bases and J by 6 bases, with 10 bases between the two germline ends. In DNA, the CDR3 is TGTGCCAGCAGCGCCCGATCGGGCGAGCAGTACTTC. Its translation: CASSARSGEQYF.

V is TRBV5-8 and J is TRBJ2-1, with 11 bases that match TRBD2. Germline assignment: CDR1 SGHTS and CDR2 YDEGEE. The CDR3 runs 16 residues. After removal of 4 bases from V and 6 bases from J, the junction contained 9 bases not matched to a gene. The CDR3 protein is CASSTKYSGRANEQFF. The CDR3 DNA is TGTGCCAGCAGCACAAAATATAGCGGGAGGGCCAATGAGCAGTTCTTC.